The clone carrying this T cell receptor beta chain occurred a few times. Some clones are missing from TCRdb's copy, which holds only in-frame ones; the method was immunoSEQ multiplex PCR. The sample includes some 250,000 clones, approximately 87% seen only once; the top ten take around 6.5%. The data were obtained in a study of blood T cell repertoires in COVID-19. Overall study: Sample material is recorded as cDNA or gDNA derived from T cells, B-cell-depleted T cells, or PBMCs.

Germline assignment: CDR1 SGDLS and CDR2 YYNGEE. V lost 0 bases and J lost 7, with 13 bases in between. The CDR3 has 14 residues. This TCR was recovered from a man in his 60s with acute or convalescent COVID-19. The V call is TRBV9, the J call TRBJ1-2; D is ambiguous. The sample comprised peripheral blood. CDR3 loop: CASSVEQSGLGYTF. In DNA, the CDR3 is TGTGCCAGCAGCGTAGAACAATCTGGCCTTGGCTACACCTTC.